What follows are 19 T cell receptor beta chains derived from one specimen sequenced in a study of Graves' ophthalmopathy and Graves' hyperthyroidism. For repertoire sequencing, the TCR beta CDR3 regions were amplified from RNA transcripts. HTBI-primed RT-PCR formed the first round, and a multiplex PCR formed the second. TCRdb recomputed calls from the multiplex PCR reads with MiXCR, one row per CDR3 protein. There are 400,000 or so distinct CDR3 sequences in the sample; 15% occur only once, and about 7.3% lies in the top ten. The sequencing input was peripheral blood. The receptor set was obtained from a woman under 30 with stable Graves' hyperthyroidism.

This clonotype was detected ten times or more. No conserved phenylalanine or tryptophan ends this CDR3, so it is likely a read error. J is TRBJ1-3 and V is TRBV6-1; perhaps TRBD1 as D (5 bases). Germline V gene data show CDR1 as MNHNS and CDR2 as SASEGT. This CDR3 has 16 amino acids. The germline V and J ends were trimmed by 4 bases and 1 base, with 14 bases remaining between them. CDR3 amino acids: CASSVAGSTSGNTIYS. The CDR3 bases are TGTGCCAGCAGTGTAGCAGGGTCCACATCTGGAAACACCATATATTCT.

This clonotype has ten or more counts. V usage is TRBV2 and J usage is TRBJ1-1; possible D gene TRBD1, 6 bases. This CDR3 spans 11 amino acids. The V end was cut by 11 bases, the J end by 3 bases, with 10 bases between. Germline values: CDR1 SNHLY, CDR2 FYNNEI. The CDR3 sequence is CAGRQDTEAFF. For the CDR3, the DNA is TGTGCCGGGAGACAGGACACTGAAGCTTTCTTT.

Ten or more counts support this clonotype. This chain links TRBV24-1 with TRBJ2-5, with unresolved D. The CDR3 sequence is 12 residues long. The V gene's germline CDR1 is KGHDR and CDR2 SFDVKD. The V end was cut by 7 bases, the J end by 4 bases, with 9 bases between. The CDR3 nucleotides are TGTGCCACCAGCCAGTCGGGAGAGACCCAGTACTTC. It encodes CATSQSGETQYF.

This clonotype was picked up many times. This chain links TRBV11-2 with TRBJ2-7; D gene ambiguous. The CDR3 is 12 amino acids. V was trimmed by 1 base and J by 6 bases, leaving 7 bases between them. The germline gives CDR1 SGHAT, CDR2 FQNNGV. Written as DNA, the CDR3 is TGTGCCAGCAGCTTAGGGGCGTCCGAGCAGTACTTC. It codes for CASSLGASEQYF.

The V and J genes are TRBV10-3 and TRBJ2-7; 9 bases match TRBD1. Germline CDR1 is ENHRY and CDR2 is SYGVKD. With V trimmed by 10 bases and J by 5 bases, 6 bases remained unmatched. The CDR3 runs 12 residues. The DNA for the CDR3 is TGTGCCACTGAGGGACAGGGAAACGAGCAGTACTTC. Its translation is CATEGQGNEQYF.

This clonotype was seen at least ten times. The chain has TRBV28 and TRBJ1-5; 9 bases are a match to TRBD1. With 3 bases clipped from V and 6 bases from J, the junction kept 6 bases outside the gene matches. The CDR3 totals 15 residues. The germline V gene has CDR1 MDHEN and CDR2 SYDVKM. The CDR3 region has the DNA TGTGCCAGCAGTTTGCCGGGACAGGGTCTTCAGCCCCAGCATTTT. It specifies CASSLPGQGLQPQHF.

This clonotype was observed a few times. The rearrangement links TRBV19 to TRBJ2-2, with D perhaps TRBD1 (6 bases). Germline V gene lookup returns CDR1 LNHDA and CDR2 SQIVND (reference sequence). There are 17 residues in the CDR3. Deletions cut 5 bases from V and 1 base from J, with 17 bases between. The CDR3 bases are TGTGCCAGTAGTCCTCCCGGGACAACGCTGAACACCGGGGAGCTGTTTTTT. It codes for CASSPPGTTLNTGELFF. The full variable domain, with the rest looked up from reference TRBV19 and TRBJ2-2, is DGGITQSPKYLFRKEGQNVTLSCEQNLNHDAMYWYRQDPGQGLRLIYYSQIVNDFQKGDIAEGYSVSREKKESFPLTVTSAQKNPTAFYLCASSPPGTTLNTGELFFGEGSRLTVL.

This clonotype was seen ten or more times. This chain links TRBV7-8 with TRBJ1-1; D remains unclear. CDR1 and CDR2 (germline): SGHVS, FQNEAQ. V dropped 3 bases and J dropped 1 base, with 9 bases sitting between them. The CDR3 extends over 14 amino acids. CDR3 nucleotides: TGTGCCAGCAGCTTCGGTAAGGGGAACACTGAAGCTTTCTTT. Translation gives CASSFGKGNTEAFF.

This clonotype was counted at least ten times. CDR3 in DNA: TGTGCCAACCAGGAAGGGAACTATGGCTACACCTTC. Amino acid sequence: CANQEGNYGYTF. The chain joins TRBV2 to TRBJ1-2; D is unresolved. Germline V gene sequence: CDR1 SNHLY, CDR2 FYNNEI. The CDR3 consists of 12 residues. Trimming pared 10 bases from V and 2 bases from J, leaving 11 bases between.

The chain has TRBV20-1 and TRBJ1-5; no clear D gene. This CDR3 has 13 residues. Germline CDR1 reads DFQATT; CDR2 reads SNEGSKA (reference sequence). Trimming took off 6 bases at V and 6 bases at J, with 15 bases between the two ends. Here the CDR3 reads CSASWHGIQPQHF. In DNA, the CDR3 is TGCAGTGCCAGTTGGCACGGGATTCAGCCCCAGCATTTT.

This clonotype was detected many times. The chain links TRBV20-1 to TRBJ1-6; weak D call: TRBD1 (6 bases). Germline V gives CDR1 DFQATT, CDR2 SNEGSKA (reference sequence). The V end was cut by 0 bases, the J end by 8 bases, with 17 bases between. This CDR3 is built from 16 residues. The CDR3 spells CSARDLRGNVYSPLHF. For the CDR3, the DNA is TGCAGTGCTAGAGATCTGAGGGGGAACGTCTATTCACCCCTCCACTTT.

Ten or more counts support this clonotype. The rearrangement uses TRBV12-3 or TRBV12-4 and TRBJ2-5, with a weak D call TRBD2 (6 bases). V was cut by 7 bases and J by 5 bases, with 17 bases left in between. This CDR3 spans 14 amino acids. The CDR3 DNA follows: TGTGCCAGCACTAACAGTGGGACTTCTGAGACCCAGTACTTC. Amino acids: CASTNSGTSETQYF.

This sequence joins TRBV6-1 and TRBJ1-5; maybe TRBD1 (6 bases). V dropped 4 bases and J dropped 6 bases, with 10 bases sitting between them. Looked up from germline, CDR1 is MNHNS and CDR2 is SASEGT. This CDR3 spans 13 amino acids. CDR3: CASSADSSQPQHF. In DNA form, the CDR3 reads TGTGCCAGCAGTGCGGACAGCTCTCAGCCCCAGCATTTT.

The chain combines TRBV4-2 with TRBJ2-5, with D possibly TRBD2 on 5 matching bases. The germline V and J ends were trimmed by 4 bases and 4 bases, with 19 bases remaining between them. This CDR3 is built from 16 residues. Germline V gives CDR1 LGHNA, CDR2 YNFKEQ. The CDR3 bases are TGTGCCAGCAGCCCCAACGAGGGCTCTACGGGAGAGACCCAGTACTTC. Encoded protein: CASSPNEGSTGETQYF.

This clonotype appeared many times. This chain links TRBV19 with TRBJ2-2; D gene unclear. This CDR3 is 15 amino acids long. The germline V gene has CDR1 LNHDA and CDR2 SQIVND (reference sequence). Trimming left V 6 bases short and J 0 bases short, with 11 bases between. Written as DNA, the CDR3 is TGTGCCAGTAGACCCACATCCGCGAACACCGGGGAGCTGTTTTTT. This encodes CASRPTSANTGELFF.

This clonotype was seen many times. The J gene is TRBJ1-2, the V gene TRBV19, with D hard to call. Germline CDR1 LNHDA, CDR2 SQIVND (reference sequence). The CDR3 length is 14 residues. V lost 5 bases and J 4 bases, leaving 14 bases between the germline ends. CDR3 DNA: TGTGCCAGTAGTCCCGACATTGGGCGCTATGGCTACACCTTC. It yields the protein CASSPDIGRYGYTF.

This clonotype was picked up many times. The chain is built from TRBV20-1 and TRBJ1-5; D perhaps matches TRBD1 (5 bases). Deletions cut 6 bases from V and 0 bases from J, with 9 bases between. CDR1 is DFQATT and CDR2 is SNEGSKA in the germline V gene (reference sequence). The CDR3 contains 13 residues. CDR3 nucleotide sequence: TGCAGTGCCGGGGGGAGTAGCAATCAGCCCCAGCATTTT. This sequence encodes CSAGGSSNQPQHF.

This chain joins TRBV9 and TRBJ2-7, with D uncertain. Germline V gene data show CDR1 as SGDLS and CDR2 as YYNGEE. The CDR3 totals 13 residues. V shed 2 bases and J shed 3 bases, with 9 bases lying between them. The chain's CDR3 is CASSVNHNYEQYF. CDR3 in DNA: TGTGCCAGCAGCGTGAACCACAACTACGAGCAGTACTTC.

V and J are TRBV29-1 and TRBJ2-2, with D perhaps matching TRBD2 (6 bases). The length of the CDR3 is 12 residues. Trimming left V 7 bases short and J 6 bases short, with 12 bases between. Per the germline V gene, CDR1 is SQVTM and CDR2 is ANQGSEA. This CDR3 reads CSATTSPGELFF. DNA of the CDR3: TGCAGCGCTACGACTAGTCCCGGGGAGCTGTTTTTT.